The 2 T cell receptor beta chains in this list originate from one sample, sequenced in a study of blood T cell repertoires in COVID-19. Profiled with immunoSEQ multiplex PCR; TCRdb holds only in-frame clones, not every one. The sample carries approximately 180,000 clones, roughly 88% recorded once. The sequenced sample was peripheral blood. Source of these receptors: an elderly woman with acute or convalescent COVID-19.

J is TRBJ2-3 and V is TRBV5-6, with D possibly matching TRBD2 (6 bases). V was shortened by 6 bases and J by 0 bases, with 14 bases between the two germline ends. Germline-derived CDR1 and CDR2 are SGHDT and YYEEEE. The CDR3 runs 15 residues. The CDR3 nucleotides read TGTGCCAGCACCCGGAGGGTTAGGAGCACAGATACGCAGTATTTT. It is translated as CASTRRVRSTDTQYF.

V is TRBV6-5 and J is TRBJ2-7; tentatively, D is TRBD2 (6 bases). Germline V CDR1 and CDR2: MNHEY, SVGAGI. Trimming took off 6 bases at V and 4 bases at J, with 16 bases between the two ends. This CDR3 region has 14 residues. The CDR3 is CASRAGTSLYEQYF. The CDR3 nucleotides read TGTGCCAGCAGGGCCGGGACTTCCCTATACGAGCAGTACTTC.